The 25 T cell receptor beta chains below all came from one sample that was sequenced in a study of tumor and adjacent non-tumor tissue in lung cancer (dated by TCRdb to about 2018). RNA was isolated from bulk, unsorted tissue, and RNA quality was assessed with a NanoDrop ND-1000 and an Agilent 2100. Libraries were built with multiplex PCR. TCRdb names Illumina HiSeq 2500 as the instrument used. Following protocols modified from ARM-PCR, the researchers constructed TCRbeta libraries through three rounds of nested PCR with primers (Table S4). In-frame beta chains were kept once TCRdb had trimmed the public reads at Q25 with fastp and called clones with MiXCR. Each CDR3 protein appears once, grouped with its most common genes and DNA. Here the sample has 200,000 to 250,000 distinct CDR3 sequences; about 76% occur a single time. The ten largest make up under 30% of the sample. Sequencing was done on a sample of lung tumor tissue. The receptors were sampled from a man aged 55-75 years with non-small cell lung cancer.

This clonotype was picked up a small number of times. With a much larger clone just one base away, this may be a read error. The genes are TRBV6-6 and TRBJ2-7; TRBD2 is a possible D gene (7 bases). The CDR3 runs to 14 residues. Germline lookup yields CDR1 MNHNY and CDR2 SVGAGI (reference sequence). The V end was cut by 6 bases, the J end by 3 bases, with 15 bases between. The CDR3 DNA follows: TGTGCCAGCAGAACTACGGGGGGCGGCTACGAGCAGTACTTC. Protein product: CASRTTGGGYEQYF.

The table lists this clonotype with a few counts. The chain uses TRBV29-1 and TRBJ2-3; tentative D call: TRBD1 (5 bases). In germline, CDR1 is SQVTM, CDR2 ANQGSEA. V lost 1 base, J lost 5 bases, and 13 bases lay in between. The CDR3 is 14 residues long. The chain's CDR3 is CSVEVGQPGDTQYF. CDR3 coding DNA: TGCAGCGTTGAAGTGGGGCAGCCAGGAGATACGCAGTATTTT.

The chain has TRBV20-1 and TRBJ1-2, with D unclear. The germline CDR1 and CDR2 sequences are DFQATT and SNEGSKA (reference sequence). CDR3 length: 15 residues. Trimming pared 3 bases from V and 4 bases from J, leaving 18 bases between. Written as DNA, the CDR3 is TGCAGTGCTAGCCCCTCCGGGAGGGAGACCTATGGCTACACCTTC. Translation gives CSASPSGRETYGYTF.

For this clonotype: Since a much larger clone is just one base distant, this may be a read error. This sequence joins TRBV20-1 and TRBJ2-3; TRBD2 aligns across 11 bases. Trimming cost V 5 bases and J 7 bases; bases outside gene matches: 11. Germline V gives CDR1 DFQATT, CDR2 SNEGSKA (reference sequence). This CDR3 comprises 15 residues. In nucleotides, the CDR3 is TGCAGTGCTGTCCGGACTAGCGGGTGTCAATATACGCAGTATTTT. Amino acids: CSAVRTSGCQYTQYF.

This clonotype was seen a few times. This clone may be a read error of a much larger clone one base away. This chain joins TRBV20-1 and TRBJ2-7; 16 bases line up with TRBD2. The ends lost 4 bases at V and 2 bases at J; junction bases unmatched: 11. The CDR3 totals 18 residues. The germline V gene encodes CDR1 DFQATT and CDR2 SNEGSKA (reference sequence). The CDR3 DNA is TGCAGTGCTAAAGCTGGGACTAGCGGGAGGGCCGGGACCTACGAGCAGTACTTC. Translated: CSAKAGTSGRAGTYEQYF.

A note on this clonotype: This sequence may be a read error, since a much larger clone differs from it by one base. V is TRBV12-3 or TRBV12-4 and J is TRBJ2-7; D call uncertain. This CDR3 has 14 amino acids. The V end lost 6 bases, the J end lost 3 bases, and 15 bases lay between the germline ends. CDR3 in amino acids: CASSRRLKVYEQYF. The CDR3 DNA reads TGTGCCAGCAGCCGTCGTTTGAAGGTCTACGAGCAGTACTTC.

This clonotype was picked up many times. The chain joins TRBV11-2 to TRBJ1-4; D is possibly TRBD1 (6 bases). Trimming cost V 6 bases and J 5 bases, with 10 bases left between them. CDR1 and CDR2 from the germline V gene are SGHAT and FQNNGV. This CDR3 comprises 13 residues. The DNA of the CDR3 is TGTGCCAGCAGGGGGGCCCCAAATGAAAAACTGTTTTTT. Its translation: CASRGAPNEKLFF.

Comments on this clonotype: No conserved phenylalanine or tryptophan is present at the end of the CDR3, so a read error is the likely explanation. The chain couples TRBV11-2 to TRBJ2-5; weak D call: TRBD2 (7 bases). Germline V lookup: CDR1 SGHAT, CDR2 FQNNGV. Trimming stripped 6 bases from V and 5 bases from J, with 22 bases between. This CDR3 contains 16 residues. The CDR3 sequence is CASRSTMGGPKETQYS. The CDR3 nucleotides read TGTGCCAGCAGATCCACAATGGGGGGGCCAAAGGAGACCCAGTACTCT.

Regarding this clonotype: As the CDR3 is not closed by the conserved phenylalanine or tryptophan, this likely results from a read error. It is unclear where the CDR3 begins or ends on the DNA, so no DNA is shown, and the CDR3 is as TCRdb lists it. The rearrangement links TRBV11-3 to TRBJ2-3; TRBD1 was called by the table and not checked on the DNA. The CDR3 sequence runs 14 residues, both termini included. Germline values: CDR1 SGHNT, CDR2 YENEEA. CDR3 residues: CASSLSSGADTRYY.

This clonotype was found many times. The chain uses TRBV6-1 and TRBJ1-2, with TRBD1 identical over 7 bases. The trim removed 5 bases at V and 1 base at J, leaving 1 base unmatched. The CDR3 runs to 13 residues. Germline V gene lookup returns CDR1 MNHNS and CDR2 SASEGT. The CDR3 nucleotides read TGTGCCAGCAGTTGGGACAGTAACTATGGCTACACCTTC. Its translation: CASSWDSNYGYTF.

In the case of this clonotype: The CDR3 does not close with the conserved phenylalanine or tryptophan, likely indicating a read error. The chain carries TRBV6-5 and TRBJ2-1; 7 bases agree with TRBD2. V shed 7 bases, J shed 7 bases, and the junction held 10 bases outside the gene matches. Germline values: CDR1 MNHEY, CDR2 SVGAGI. The CDR3 covers 14 residues. CDR3 sequence (DNA): TGTGCCAGCACTTCGGGGGGTGCCAGGAATGAGCAGTTCTAC. Encoded protein: CASTSGGARNEQFY.

This clonotype showed up many times. The chain links TRBV20-1 to TRBJ2-3, with TRBD2 matching 10 bases. CDR3 length: 16 amino acids. J lost 2 bases, V lost 5 bases, and 10 bases had no gene match. Per the germline V gene, CDR1 is DFQATT and CDR2 is SNEGSKA (reference sequence). Here the CDR3 reads CSAPGTSGIYTDTQYF. The CDR3, as DNA: TGCAGTGCTCCCGGAACTAGCGGGATATACACAGATACGCAGTATTTT.

Note on this clonotype: This clone may be a read error of a much larger clone one base away. V usage is TRBV5-4 and J usage is TRBJ2-2; TRBD2 matches at 14 bases. The CDR3 extends over 15 amino acids. CDR1 SGHNT and CDR2 YYREEE come from the germline V gene (reference sequence). Here the CDR3 DNA reads TGTGCCAGCAGCCGACTAGCGGGGGGGCCCGGGGGGCTGTTTTTT. Translating it yields CASSRLAGGPGGLFF.

As to this clonotype: In this CDR3 the conserved last residue, phenylalanine or tryptophan, is missing, so a read error is likely. The chain is built from TRBV7-9 and TRBJ2-3; no clear D. CDR1 SEHNR and CDR2 FQNEAQ come from the germline V gene (reference sequence). Trimming removed 4 bases at V and 0 bases at J, with 14 bases between. CDR3 length: 16 residues. In DNA, the CDR3 is TGTGCCAGCAGCTCCGCGCCCAGCTCCAGCACAGATACGCAGTATTCT. Translation: CASSSAPSSSTDTQYS.

About this clonotype itself: A read error may produce the germline difference seen at one junction end. J is TRBJ1-2 and V is TRBV6-5; possible D gene TRBD1, 5 bases. The CDR3 extends over 12 amino acids. Germline lookup yields CDR1 MNHEY and CDR2 SVGAGI. This CDR3 is CTSSNQGGGYIF. Written as DNA, the CDR3 is TGTACCAGCAGTAACCAGGGAGGCGGCTACATCTTC.

Remarks on this clonotype: The junction departs from the called germline gene at one end, perhaps through a read error. The V call is TRBV6-5, the J call TRBJ2-2; D possibly corresponds to TRBD2 (5 bases). Germline values: CDR1 MNHEY, CDR2 SVGAGI. The CDR3 is made up of 14 amino acids. The CDR3 protein is CTSSYLPRAEELFF. CDR3 nucleotides: TGTACCAGCAGTTACTTACCGAGGGCCGAGGAGCTGTTTTTT.

The table lists this clonotype with a few counts. A much larger clone differs by one base, so this may be a read error. This sequence joins TRBV20-1 and TRBJ1-4; D might be TRBD1 (6 bases). V was shortened by 7 bases and J by 5 bases, with 11 bases between the two germline ends. The germline gives CDR1 DFQATT, CDR2 SNEGSKA (reference sequence). The CDR3 is 12 residues long. The CDR3 DNA reads as TGCAGTGGGAGGGGGGGAAATGAAAAACTGTTTTTT. Its translation is CSGRGGNEKLFF.

About this clonotype itself: A read error is possible here, since a much larger clone lies one base away. V usage is TRBV20-1 and J usage is TRBJ1-6; D is undetermined. The CDR3 extends over 16 amino acids. V lost 2 bases, J lost 0 bases, and 11 bases lay in between. The germline V gene encodes CDR1 DFQATT and CDR2 SNEGSKA (reference sequence). Here the CDR3 reads CSARYGESSYNSPLHF. As DNA, the CDR3 is TGCAGTGCTAGATATGGGGAGAGCTCCTATAATTCACCCCTCCACTTT.

Comments on this clonotype: The junction departs from germline at one end; a sequencing error may be responsible. The chain has TRBV6-1 and TRBJ1-2, with D unresolved. CDR1 is MNHNS and CDR2 is SASEGT in the germline V gene. This CDR3 is 15 amino acids long. The CDR3, as DNA: TGTGTCAGCAGTGAGTACATCGGGCCCCAGAGCGGCTATACCTTC. Translating gives CVSSEYIGPQSGYTF.

Of note for this clonotype: This could be a read error, since a much larger clone is one nucleotide away. The genes are TRBV6-6 and TRBJ1-5, with 7 bases aligning to TRBD1. With 7 bases clipped from V and 3 bases from J, the junction kept 6 bases outside the gene matches. Germline loops: CDR1 MNHNY, CDR2 SVGAGI (reference sequence). The CDR3 sequence is 14 residues long. The chain's CDR3 is CASTTGQDNQPQHF. In nucleotides, the CDR3 is TGTGCCAGCACCACTGGACAGGACAATCAGCCCCAGCATTTT.

As for this clonotype: Given a much more abundant clone one base away, this may be a read error. J is TRBJ2-1 and V is TRBV20-1, with a tentative D call TRBD2 (5 bases). V dropped 0 bases and J dropped 0 bases, with 12 bases sitting between them. CDR1 is DFQATT, CDR2 SNEGSKA, per germline (reference sequence). This CDR3 has 16 residues. Here the CDR3 reads CSARDPGCRSYNEQFF. Written as DNA, the CDR3 is TGCAGTGCTAGAGATCCGGGGTGCCGCTCCTACAATGAGCAGTTCTTC.

Note on this clonotype: A read error may account for a junction end that differs from germline. The chain carries TRBV20-1 and TRBJ2-7, with 7 bases identical to TRBD1. Germline V gene lookup returns CDR1 DFQATT and CDR2 SNEGSKA (reference sequence). The CDR3 spans 17 residues. This CDR3 is CSTRDLERGPSRGEQYF. CDR3 bases: TGCAGTACTAGAGATCTGGAGAGGGGGCCATCACGGGGCGAGCAGTACTTC.

On this clonotype itself: Compared with germline, one end of the junction differs, possibly owing to a read error. The chain combines TRBV20-1 with TRBJ2-5; no clear D gene. In germline, CDR1 is DFQATT, CDR2 SNEGSKA (reference sequence). This CDR3 is 15 amino acids long. The CDR3 reads CSARDPWRFQESQYF. CDR3 in DNA: TGCAGTGCTAGAGATCCTTGGAGATTCCAAGAGTCCCAGTACTTT.

This sequence joins TRBV5-1 and TRBJ1-1, with D tentatively TRBD1 (5 bases). The CDR3 is made up of 14 amino acids. Germline V gives CDR1 SGHRS, CDR2 YFSETQ. The ends were cut back, 6 bases at V and 0 bases at J, with 12 bases in the middle. The CDR3 loop reads CASTTGRVNTEAFF. CDR3 nucleotides: TGCGCCAGCACCACAGGCCGCGTGAACACTGAAGCTTTCTTT.

In regard to this clonotype: Mismatch with germline at one junction end may stem from a read error. The chain uses TRBV11-2 and TRBJ1-1, with D unresolved. The CDR3 spans 13 residues. Germline CDR1 is SGHAT and CDR2 is FQNNGV. The CDR3 is CASILKRNTDAFF. For the CDR3, the DNA is TGTGCCAGCATCTTAAAGCGGAACACTGATGCTTTCTTT.